This T cell receptor (beta chain) comes out of a study of regulatory T cells in long-lasting Graves disease. Regarding the study as a whole: Only peripheral blood was studied, not thyroid tissue.

This clonotype was observed many times. Its cognate antigen is unknown. The time point denotes: newly diagnosed GD, antithyroid drugs for less than 3 months. The TCR library was made from RNA that had been extracted from PBMCs in TRIzol. Arm-PCR of CDR3 regions and iRepertoire HTBI primers were used to build TCR beta libraries. TCRdb re-analysed the multiplex PCR reads in MiXCR, keeping a single row per CDR3 protein. The table records 450,000 to 600,000 distinct CDR3 sequences, roughly 15% of them present only once. Germline V gene data show CDR1 as SGHAT and CDR2 as FQNNGV. The germline V and J ends were trimmed by 2 bases and 3 bases, with 20 bases remaining between them. The length of the CDR3 is 18 residues. The sample was also reused in another study, on T cells in Graves' hyperthyroidism and ophthalmopathy. As that study records: When the TCR CDR3 underwent first-round RT-PCR, the HTBI primer set was used.

This TCR was recovered from a middle-aged man with Graves disease. The rearrangement uses TRBV11-2 and TRBJ2-1, with D possibly TRBD2 on 5 matching bases. This specimen was peripheral blood mononuclear cells (PBMCs), taken at new diagnosis, from a patient treated with antithyroid drugs. This CDR3 reads CASSLSSPTSPYYNEQFF. The CDR3 region has the DNA TGTGCCAGCAGCTTATCTAGCCCAACAAGTCCCTACTACAATGAGCAGTTCTTC.